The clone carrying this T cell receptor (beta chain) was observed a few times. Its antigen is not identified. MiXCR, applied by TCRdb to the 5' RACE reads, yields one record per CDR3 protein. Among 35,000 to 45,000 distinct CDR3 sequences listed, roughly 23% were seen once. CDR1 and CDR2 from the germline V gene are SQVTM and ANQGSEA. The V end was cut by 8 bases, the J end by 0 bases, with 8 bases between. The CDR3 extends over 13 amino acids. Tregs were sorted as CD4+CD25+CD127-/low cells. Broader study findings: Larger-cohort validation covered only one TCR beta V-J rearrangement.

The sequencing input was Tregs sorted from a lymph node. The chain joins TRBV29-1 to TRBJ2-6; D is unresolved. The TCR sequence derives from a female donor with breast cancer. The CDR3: CSIKFSGANVLTF. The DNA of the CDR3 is TGCAGCATAAAGTTCTCTGGGGCCAACGTCCTGACTTTC.